This passage covers 22 T cell receptor beta chains from one sample sequenced in a study of cytomegalovirus exposure and HLA in healthy donors. The PCR was carried out with 60 Vbeta primers and 13 Jbeta primers. Measured with immunoSEQ multiplex PCR; TCRdb has only the in-frame clones, and not every one. The data show around 150,000 clones, around three quarters seen once. What was sequenced was PBMCs. These TCRs come from a woman between 35 and 50 years old in good health and CMV-seronegative.

The chain employs TRBV2 and TRBJ2-2; TRBD2 matches 16 bases. The CDR3 totals 17 residues. The germline gives CDR1 SNHLY, CDR2 FYNNEI. J was trimmed by 6 bases and V by 3 bases; bases with no gene match: 4. CDR3 DNA sequence: TGTGCCAGCAGTGATCCGGGACTAGCGGGAGGGCCCGGGGAGCTGTTTTTT. This sequence encodes CASSDPGLAGGPGELFF.

The gene calls are TRBV2 and TRBJ1-1; TRBD1 matches 11 bases. Trimming took 4 bases from V and 8 from J; bases not matched to a gene: 9. This CDR3 is built from 15 residues. The germline V gene has CDR1 SNHLY and CDR2 FYNNEI. CDR3 sequence: CASSALWTGGGEAFF. CDR3 bases: TGTGCCAGCAGTGCTCTGTGGACAGGGGGCGGGGAAGCTTTCTTT.

This chain connects TRBV15 to TRBJ2-7; 11 nucleotides agree with TRBD2. This CDR3 is built from 16 residues. Trimming removed 8 bases from V and 3 bases from J; junction bases left unmatched: 12. CDR1 LNHNV and CDR2 YYDKDF come from the germline V gene (reference sequence). In DNA form, the CDR3 reads TGTGCCACCGACTTAACTCCCGGGACTAGCGGCTACGAGCAGTACTTC. It translates to CATDLTPGTSGYEQYF.

The chain employs TRBV18 and TRBJ1-2; 11 bases map to TRBD1. Germline CDR1 KGHSH, CDR2 LQKENI. J lost 5 bases, V lost 5 bases, and 4 bases had no gene match. The CDR3 totals 14 residues. CDR3 amino acids: CASSEDRGPYGYTF. The CDR3 region has the DNA TGTGCCAGCTCAGAGGACAGGGGGCCTTATGGCTACACCTTC.

The rearrangement links TRBV28 to TRBJ2-7; 7 bases match TRBD1. The junction had 3 bases not matched to a gene; V was cut back by 5 bases and J by 5 bases. The CDR3 is 12 amino acids. Germline V gene sequence: CDR1 MDHEN, CDR2 SYDVKM. The chain's CDR3 is CASSTQGHEQYF. CDR3 nucleotide sequence: TGTGCCAGCAGTACACAGGGGCACGAGCAGTACTTC.

The chain couples TRBV7-2 to TRBJ2-6, with D tentatively TRBD1 (6 bases). This CDR3 spans 15 amino acids. Per germline, CDR1 SGHTA and CDR2 FQGNSA. Deletions cut 3 bases from V and 2 bases from J, with 8 bases between. The CDR3 DNA follows: TGTGCCAGCAGCTTCACAGGGCCTGGGGCCAACGTCCTGACTTTC. Its translation: CASSFTGPGANVLTF. Full variable domain (missing parts from reference TRBV7-2 and TRBJ2-6): GAGVSQSPSNKVTEKGKDVELRCDPISGHTALYWYRQSLGQGLEFLIYFQGNSAPDKSGLPSDRFSAERTGGSVSTLTIQRTQQEDSAVYLCASSFTGPGANVLTFGAGSRLTVL.

The chain combines TRBV5-1 with TRBJ2-1; 8 nucleotides line up with TRBD2. V lost 0 bases, J lost 2 bases, and 10 bases stayed unmatched. The CDR3 covers 18 residues. Per germline, CDR1 SGHRS and CDR2 YFSETQ. The CDR3 region is CASSLEGIVAGPYNEQFF. CDR3 sequence (DNA): TGCGCCAGCAGCTTGGAAGGGATTGTAGCGGGACCCTACAATGAGCAGTTCTTC.

The genes are TRBV28 and TRBJ1-2; D may be TRBD1 (5 bases). V lost 5 bases, J lost 7 bases, and 14 bases lay in between. The CDR3 totals 13 residues. Germline V gives CDR1 MDHEN, CDR2 SYDVKM. The CDR3 region has the DNA TGTGCCAGCAGTATGACAGTCCTTGGTGGCTACACCTTC. Protein sequence: CASSMTVLGGYTF.

V is TRBV6-5 and J is TRBJ1-1; no clear D gene. V lost 5 bases to trimming and J lost 3 bases, with 13 bases between them. The CDR3 is 14 amino acids. Germline V CDR1 and CDR2: MNHEY, SVGAGI. CDR3 sequence (DNA): TGTGCCAGCAGTCCGACCCTGAGGGACACTGAAGCTTTCTTT. Its protein product is CASSPTLRDTEAFF.

In its sample, this clone was seen a few times. The V and J genes are TRBV5-6 and TRBJ2-2; D unresolved. Germline assignment: CDR1 SGHDT and CDR2 YYEEEE. The CDR3 extends over 14 amino acids. Trimming cost V 0 bases and J 3 bases, with 6 bases left between them. In DNA form, the CDR3 reads TGTGCCAGCAGCTTGGCAGGCTACACCGGGGAGCTGTTTTTT. Translation: CASSLAGYTGELFF.

The rearrangement uses TRBV29-1 and TRBJ1-1; D unclear. This CDR3 spans 15 amino acids. Germline V CDR1 and CDR2: SQVTM, ANQGSEA. Deletions cut 7 bases from V and 0 bases from J, with 18 bases between. In DNA, the CDR3 is TGCAGCGCTCCTACCAGCGGTCAATTGAACACTGAAGCTTTCTTT. Its protein product is CSAPTSGQLNTEAFF.

The V and J genes are TRBV5-1 and TRBJ2-1; TRBD2 matches at 10 bases. CDR1 is SGHRS, CDR2 YFSETQ, per germline. The junction had 6 bases not matched to a gene; V was cut back by 4 bases and J by 8 bases. The length of the CDR3 is 14 residues. The CDR3 reads CASSQSSGSYEQFF. For the CDR3, the DNA is TGCGCCAGCAGCCAGTCTAGCGGGAGTTATGAGCAGTTCTTC.

This sequence joins TRBV5-1 and TRBJ2-5; 10 bases match TRBD2. The CDR3 extends over 14 amino acids. Trimming cost V 2 bases and J 5 bases; bases outside gene matches: 3. Germline V gene sequence: CDR1 SGHRS, CDR2 YFSETQ. The CDR3 DNA reads as TGCGCCAGCAGCTTAGCGGGAGGGCCCGAGACCCAGTACTTC. Residues: CASSLAGGPETQYF. The full variable domain, in which reference TRBV5-1 and TRBJ2-5 provide the parts outside the CDR3, is KAGVTQTPRYLIKTRGQQVTLSCSPISGHRSVSWYQQTPGQGLQFLFEYFSETQRNKGNFPGRFSGRQFSNSRSEMNVSTLELGDSALYLCASSLAGGPETQYFGPGTRLLVL.

V gene TRBV5-1 combines with J gene TRBJ1-4, with 7 bases aligning to TRBD1. This CDR3 has 15 residues. J lost 0 bases, V lost 4 bases, and 3 bases had no gene match. Germline loops: CDR1 SGHRS, CDR2 YFSETQ. In DNA form, the CDR3 reads TGCGCCAGCAGCGACGGGACAGCAACTAATGAAAAACTGTTTTTT. Protein sequence: CASSDGTATNEKLFF.

This clone has a handful of counts. V usage is TRBV6-6 and J usage is TRBJ2-3; possible D gene TRBD2, 6 bases. The CDR3 sequence is 14 residues long. Germline values: CDR1 MNHNY, CDR2 SVGAGI (reference sequence). V was cut by 6 bases and J by 0 bases, with 10 bases left in between. CDR3 nucleotide sequence: TGTGCCAGCAGCGCGGGGACTAGCACAGATACGCAGTATTTT. Translated: CASSAGTSTDTQYF.

This chain links TRBV28 with TRBJ1-2; TRBD1 matches 8 bases. V trimming: 8 bases; J trimming: 2 bases; junction bases outside the gene matches: 4. In germline, CDR1 is MDHEN, CDR2 SYDVKM. The CDR3 covers 13 residues. CDR3 region: CASVGQGNYGYTF. DNA for the CDR3: TGTGCCAGCGTAGGACAGGGAAACTATGGCTACACCTTC.

The chain has TRBV30 and TRBJ2-7, with TRBD2 matching over 16 bases. This CDR3 comprises 17 residues. V was pared by 3 bases and J by 4 bases, with 9 bases of the junction left unmatched. In germline, CDR1 is GTSNPN, CDR2 SVGIG (reference sequence). The CDR3 reads CAWRGLAGGSKTYEQYF. The CDR3 region has the DNA TGTGCCTGGAGGGGACTAGCGGGAGGGAGTAAGACTTACGAGCAGTACTTC. Based on the CDR3 plus reference TRBV30 and TRBJ2-7, the full variable domain is SQTIHQWPATLVQPVGSPLSLECTVEGTSNPNLYWYRQAAGRGLQLLFYSVGIGQISSEVPQNLSASRPQDRQFILSSKKLLLSDSGFYLCAWRGLAGGSKTYEQYFGPGTRLTVT.

The chain couples TRBV5-1 to TRBJ1-1; 8 nucleotides agree with TRBD1. The CDR3 totals 14 residues. Trimming removed 4 bases from V and 4 bases from J; junction bases left unmatched: 6. Germline assignment: CDR1 SGHRS and CDR2 YFSETQ. CDR3 protein: CASSTTGGSTEAFF. The CDR3 DNA sequence: TGCGCCAGCAGCACAACAGGGGGGAGCACTGAAGCTTTCTTT.

J is TRBJ2-1 and V is TRBV5-1, with D tentatively TRBD2 (6 bases). In germline, CDR1 is SGHRS, CDR2 YFSETQ. CDR3 length equals 15 residues. Trimming removed 3 bases at V and 0 bases at J, with 10 bases between. The CDR3 DNA follows: TGCGCCAGCAGCTGGGACTTGAGCTCCTACAATGAGCAGTTCTTC. Its protein product is CASSWDLSSYNEQFF. The variable domain in full, with the rest retrieved from reference TRBV5-1 and TRBJ2-1, is KAGVTQTPRYLIKTRGQQVTLSCSPISGHRSVSWYQQTPGQGLQFLFEYFSETQRNKGNFPGRFSGRQFSNSRSEMNVSTLELGDSALYLCASSWDLSSYNEQFFGPGTRLTVL.

The chain recombines TRBV2 with TRBJ2-1; the match to TRBD2 covers 9 bases. The junction had 12 bases not matched to a gene; V was cut back by 7 bases and J by 8 bases. This CDR3 has 15 amino acids. Germline V gene sequence: CDR1 SNHLY, CDR2 FYNNEI. Here the CDR3 DNA reads TGTGCCAGCAAAGGGGGTAGCGGGAGTTGGGATGAGCAGTTCTTC. As protein: CASKGGSGSWDEQFF. The complete variable domain, with remaining parts taken from reference TRBV2 and TRBJ2-1, reads EPEVTQTPSHQVTQMGQEVILRCVPISNHLYFYWYRQILGQKVEFLVSFYNNEISEKSEIFDDQFSVERPDGSNFTLKIRSTKLEDSAMYFCASKGGSGSWDEQFFGPGTRLTVL.

This chain connects TRBV2 to TRBJ2-7; 16 bases are shared with TRBD2. The germline CDR1 and CDR2 sequences are SNHLY and FYNNEI. J lost 3 bases, V lost 8 bases, and 10 bases had no gene match. The CDR3 spans 17 residues. The CDR3 here is CASAPYGTSGRDYEQYF. In DNA, the CDR3 is TGTGCCAGCGCGCCATACGGGACTAGCGGGAGGGACTACGAGCAGTACTTC.

The J gene is TRBJ1-2, the V gene TRBV4-2, with 10 bases matching TRBD1. Per the germline V gene, CDR1 is LGHNA and CDR2 is YNFKEQ. The CDR3 sequence is 16 residues long. Unmatched junction bases numbered 4, after V lost 1 base and J lost 2 bases. The CDR3 loop reads CASSQVPGQGNYGYTF. The CDR3 DNA is TGTGCCAGCAGCCAAGTCCCGGGACAGGGGAACTATGGCTACACCTTC.